Sequencing of this TCR beta chain was carried out in a study of blood T cell repertoires in COVID-19. Study as a whole: Sources were T cells, B-cell-depleted T cells, or PBMCs; the material itself was cDNA or gDNA.

Unmatched junction bases numbered 7, after V lost 0 bases and J lost 2 bases. The CDR3 has 17 residues. In germline, CDR1 is MNHEY, CDR2 SVGEGT. This clone has a handful of counts. In the authors' workflow: The assay estimated nucleated cells by amplifying reference gene primers. Only in-frame clones appear in the TCRdb table, and some are missing; sequencing was by immunoSEQ multiplex PCR. That table gives V, J and clone size, and the DNA gave D and trimming. The table shows about 90,000 clones, with roughly 80% occurring only once. Sequences were obtained from peripheral blood. This TCR derives from a woman aged 65 to 85 with acute or convalescent COVID-19. The chain has TRBV6-2 or TRBV6-3 and TRBJ1-5; TRBD1 aligns across 7 bases. This CDR3 is CASSYSFRTGRNQPQHF. In nucleotides, the CDR3 is TGTGCCAGCAGTTACTCATTTCGGACAGGTCGCAATCAGCCCCAGCATTTT.